This T cell receptor (beta chain) came from a study of blood T cell repertoires in COVID-19. Study summary: The United States, Italy and Spain supplied acute and convalescent COVID-19 samples. The analysed material was cDNA or gDNA that came from T cells, B-cell-depleted T cells, or PBMCs.

Seattle's enrolled individuals joined amid active infection and were then monitored longitudinally. The CDR3 is made up of 16 amino acids. V dropped 1 base and J dropped 4 bases, with 15 bases sitting between them. Germline loops: CDR1 SGHTA, CDR2 FQGNSA. Authors' processing steps: Estimated nucleated cell counts came from reference gene primer amplification. Here immunoSEQ multiplex PCR was the method, and the copy in TCRdb shows in-frame clones only, minus some. That table supplies the V and J calls and clone size; D and trimming were determined from the DNA. The sample yields under 300,000 clones, approximately 88% seen once.

This clonotype originated in a human donor with COVID-19, enrolled during active disease. The donor label of this sample is uncertain. Sequences were obtained from peripheral blood. The chain is built from TRBV7-2 and TRBJ2-3; D is possibly TRBD2 (5 bases). The CDR3 reads CASSLVGLARADTQYF. The CDR3 DNA is TGTGCCAGCAGCTTAGTCGGGCTAGCTAGAGCAGATACGCAGTATTTT.